What follows describes a single T cell receptor (beta chain). This entry belongs to a study of T cells after yellow fever vaccination. TCRdb itself ran the 5' RACE reads through MiXCR, one entry per CDR3 protein. The data contain roughly 170,000 distinct CDR3 sequences, approximately 6.2% of them seen just once; the ten biggest clones take up about 2.8%. Trimming removed 0 bases at V and 3 bases at J, with 18 bases between. Germline assignment: CDR1 MNHEY and CDR2 SVGEGT. The CDR3 totals 17 residues. This TCR was recovered from a man between 18 and 35 years old who received the YFV17D yellow fever vaccine. Sequenced here: CD4+ T cells sorted from PBMCs, sampled on the day of the first yellow fever vaccination. The rearrangement joins TRBV6-2 or TRBV6-3 to TRBJ2-7; D might be TRBD2 (5 bases). The CDR3 region is CASSYSALVPGSYEQYF. For the CDR3, the DNA is TGTGCCAGCAGTTACTCGGCGTTAGTTCCTGGGAGCTACGAGCAGTACTTC.